This T cell receptor beta chain was recorded in a study of cytomegalovirus exposure and HLA in healthy donors. Study conclusions and caveats: TCR beta sequences numbering around 15,000 were associated with HLA alleles at 0.05 false discovery rate in a later analysis. Later on, an analysis showed TCR association rates differing by HLA locus, with DRB1 the most and HLA-C the fewest. Several of the most significant clusters were apparently associated with common viral pathogens in a later analysis.

In germline, CDR1 is SEHNR, CDR2 FQNEAQ (reference sequence). V lost 5 bases and J 7 bases, leaving 15 bases between the germline ends. The CDR3 has 15 amino acids. Points on this clone: What it binds is unknown.

Primers included in the PCR were 60 Vbeta and 13 Jbeta primers. Sequencing was performed with immunoSEQ multiplex PCR; in TCRdb, only in-frame clones are kept and a portion is missing. The sample lists about 190,000 clones, around 83% occurring once. This TCR was sampled from a man over 45 in good health and CMV-seronegative. This sequence joins TRBV7-9 and TRBJ1-6; the D is unclear. The sequenced sample was PBMCs. Written as DNA, the CDR3 is TGTGCCAGCAGCCCCGAGGGTTTGCGGAATTCACCCCTCCACTTT. Translated: CASSPEGLRNSPLHF.